This T cell receptor (beta chain) was retrieved from a study of blood T cell repertoires in COVID-19. Assignments of participants to cohorts depended upon their own reported clinical history. Data came from immunoSEQ multiplex PCR; TCRdb stores just in-frame clones and leaves some out. The sample yields about 190,000 clones, about 82% seen once. The V gene's germline CDR1 is SNHLY and CDR2 FYNNEI. Trimming stripped 1 base from V and 5 bases from J, with 23 bases between. The CDR3 runs to 18 residues. Source material: PBMCs or T cells enriched from blood (not recorded which). V is TRBV2 and J is TRBJ2-5; possibly TRBD2 for D (5 bases). This sequence originates from a man aged 35-49 years with acute COVID-19. CDR3 amino acids: CASSEVSMNGAVEETQYF. The CDR3 nucleotides are TGTGCCAGCAGTGAAGTCTCCATGAACGGAGCGGTGGAGGAGACCCAGTACTTC.